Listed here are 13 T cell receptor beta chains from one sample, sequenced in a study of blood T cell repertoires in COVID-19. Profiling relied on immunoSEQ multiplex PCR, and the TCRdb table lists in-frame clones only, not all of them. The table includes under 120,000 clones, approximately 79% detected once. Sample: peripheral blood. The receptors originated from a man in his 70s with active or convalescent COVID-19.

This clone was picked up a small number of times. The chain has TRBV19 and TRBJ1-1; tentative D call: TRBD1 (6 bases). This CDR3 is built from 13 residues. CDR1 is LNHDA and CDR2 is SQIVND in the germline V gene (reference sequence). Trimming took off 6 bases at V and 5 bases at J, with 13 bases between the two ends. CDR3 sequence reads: CASRYPGETEAFF. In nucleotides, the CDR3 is TGTGCCAGTAGGTACCCAGGGGAAACTGAAGCTTTCTTT.

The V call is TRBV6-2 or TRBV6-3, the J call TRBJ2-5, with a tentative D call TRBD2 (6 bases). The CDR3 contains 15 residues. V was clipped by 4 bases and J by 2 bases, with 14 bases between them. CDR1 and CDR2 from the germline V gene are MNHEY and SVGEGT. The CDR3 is CASSWIGTPQETQYF. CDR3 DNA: TGTGCCAGCAGTTGGATCGGGACTCCACAAGAGACCCAGTACTTC.

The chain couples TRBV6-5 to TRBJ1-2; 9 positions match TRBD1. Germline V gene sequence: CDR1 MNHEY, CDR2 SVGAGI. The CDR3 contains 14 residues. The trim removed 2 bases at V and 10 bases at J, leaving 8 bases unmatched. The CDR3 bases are TGTGCCAGCAGTTACGCACCGGGACAGGGCGACTACACCTTC. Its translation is CASSYAPGQGDYTF.

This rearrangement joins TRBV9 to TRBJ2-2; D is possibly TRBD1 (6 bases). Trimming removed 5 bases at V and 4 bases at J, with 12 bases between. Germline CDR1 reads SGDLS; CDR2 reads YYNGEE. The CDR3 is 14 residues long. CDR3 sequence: CASSPQGITGELFF. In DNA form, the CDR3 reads TGTGCCAGCAGTCCTCAGGGGATCACCGGGGAGCTGTTTTTT.

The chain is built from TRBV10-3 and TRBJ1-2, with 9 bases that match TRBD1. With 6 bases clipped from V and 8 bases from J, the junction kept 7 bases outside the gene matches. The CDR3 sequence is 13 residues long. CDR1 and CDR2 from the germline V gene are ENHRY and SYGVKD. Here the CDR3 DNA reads TGTGCCATCAGGAAGACAGGGGGGTTCGGCTACACCTTC. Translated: CAIRKTGGFGYTF.

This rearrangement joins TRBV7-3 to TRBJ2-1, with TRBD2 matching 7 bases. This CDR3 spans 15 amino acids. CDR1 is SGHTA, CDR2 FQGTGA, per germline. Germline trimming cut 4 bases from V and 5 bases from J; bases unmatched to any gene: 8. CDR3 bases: TGTGCCAGCAGCTCCCTGGGGGGGAGTCACAATGAGCAGTTCTTC. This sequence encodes CASSSLGGSHNEQFF.

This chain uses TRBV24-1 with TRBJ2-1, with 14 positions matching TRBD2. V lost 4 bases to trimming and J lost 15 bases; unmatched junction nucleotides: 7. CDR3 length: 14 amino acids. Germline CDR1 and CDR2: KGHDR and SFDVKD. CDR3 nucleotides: TGTGCCACCAGTGACTCGGGACTAGCGGGAGCTCTGTTCTTC. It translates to CATSDSGLAGALFF.

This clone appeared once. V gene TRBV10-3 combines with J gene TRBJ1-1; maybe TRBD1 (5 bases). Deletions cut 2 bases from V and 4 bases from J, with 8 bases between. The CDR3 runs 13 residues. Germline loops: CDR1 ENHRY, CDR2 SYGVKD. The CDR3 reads CAISELGGTEAFF. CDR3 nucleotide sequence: TGTGCCATCAGTGAGCTGGGGGGCACTGAAGCTTTCTTT.

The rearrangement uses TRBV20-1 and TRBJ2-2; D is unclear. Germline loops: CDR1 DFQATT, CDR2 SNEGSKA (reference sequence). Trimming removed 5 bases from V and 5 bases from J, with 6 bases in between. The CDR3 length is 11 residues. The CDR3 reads CSALETGELFF. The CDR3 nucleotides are TGCAGTGCTTTGGAGACCGGGGAGCTGTTTTTT.

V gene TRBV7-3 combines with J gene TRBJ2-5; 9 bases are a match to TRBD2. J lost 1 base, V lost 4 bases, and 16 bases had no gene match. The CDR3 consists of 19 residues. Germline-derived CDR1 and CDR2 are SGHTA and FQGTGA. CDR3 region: CASSSTGVAGERRQETQYF. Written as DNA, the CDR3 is TGTGCCAGCAGCTCCACCGGGGTAGCGGGAGAAAGGCGCCAAGAGACCCAGTACTTC.

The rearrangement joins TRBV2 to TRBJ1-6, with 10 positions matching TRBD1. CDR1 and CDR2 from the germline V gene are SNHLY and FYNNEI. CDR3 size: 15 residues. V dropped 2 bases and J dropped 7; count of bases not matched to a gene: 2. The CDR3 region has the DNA TGTGCCAGCAGTGAATTGACAGGGGGCAATTCACCCCTCCACTTT. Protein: CASSELTGGNSPLHF.

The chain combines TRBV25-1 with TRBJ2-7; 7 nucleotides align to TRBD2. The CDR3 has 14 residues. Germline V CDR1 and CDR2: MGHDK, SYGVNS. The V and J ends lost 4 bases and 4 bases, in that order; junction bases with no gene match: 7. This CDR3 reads CASSGAGSFYEQYF. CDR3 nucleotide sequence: TGTGCCAGCAGTGGAGCGGGATCATTTTACGAGCAGTACTTC.

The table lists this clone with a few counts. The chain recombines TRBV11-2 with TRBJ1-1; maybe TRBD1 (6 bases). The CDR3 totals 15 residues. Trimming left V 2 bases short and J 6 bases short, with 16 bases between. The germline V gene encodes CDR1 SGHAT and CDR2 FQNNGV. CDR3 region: CASSLSLARGPEAFF. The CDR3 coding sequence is TGTGCCAGCAGCTTAAGTCTTGCCAGGGGCCCTGAAGCTTTCTTT.